The 30 T cell receptor beta chains given below trace back to one sample, sequenced in a study of CD8 T cells in Susac syndrome (dated by TCRdb to the late 2010s). Library preparation used the immunoSEQ multiplex PCR assay. RNA was extracted using the RNeasy kit, and about 0.5 to 1 ug of the RNA was reverse transcribed with random hexamers. TCRdb trimmed the raw reads at Q25, called clones with MiXCR and kept productive beta chains. Rows matching on CDR3 protein sequence are summarized as one entry with the most common DNA and genes. The sample data list fewer than 200,000 distinct CDR3 sequences, and roughly 94% of these were observed just once. Together, the top ten hold roughly 0.11% of the sample. Source material: CD4+ T cells from PBMCs. The receptors stem from a human donor with Susac syndrome.

This rearrangement joins TRBV29-1 to TRBJ2-1; 13 bases match TRBD2. Germline V gives CDR1 SQVTM, CDR2 ANQGSEA. J was trimmed by 6 bases and V by 4 bases; bases with no gene match: 15. The length of the CDR3 is 18 residues. The CDR3 sequence is CSVGTSGGAATQRNEQFF. Here the CDR3 DNA reads TGCAGCGTTGGTACTAGCGGGGGGGCCGCAACTCAGCGCAATGAGCAGTTCTTC.

V usage is TRBV5-1 and J usage is TRBJ2-7; the match to TRBD2 covers 11 bases. J gave up 2 bases and V 4 bases, and 2 bases lay outside the gene matches. This CDR3 has 14 residues. Per germline, CDR1 SGHRS and CDR2 YFSETQ. CDR3 bases: TGCGCCAGCAGCGGGACTAGCGGAACCTACGAGCAGTACTTC. It is translated as CASSGTSGTYEQYF.

The rearrangement uses TRBV28 and TRBJ2-3, with TRBD2 matching 7 bases. The CDR3 contains 16 residues. J was trimmed by 2 bases and V by 5 bases; bases with no gene match: 10. Germline values: CDR1 MDHEN, CDR2 SYDVKM. The CDR3 is CASSERSSGNTDTQYF. Here the CDR3 DNA reads TGTGCCAGCAGTGAAAGGAGCAGCGGGAACACAGATACGCAGTATTTT.

This clonotype was recorded once. The chain carries TRBV19 and TRBJ1-2; 7 bases map to TRBD1. Germline V gene lookup returns CDR1 LNHDA and CDR2 SQIVND (reference sequence). This CDR3 has 14 residues. Trimming cost V 5 bases and J 6 bases; bases outside gene matches: 9. The chain's CDR3 is CASSFRDSSNGYTF. CDR3 in DNA: TGTGCCAGTAGTTTCCGGGACAGTTCAAATGGCTACACCTTC.

The chain employs TRBV7-9 and TRBJ1-2; tentatively, D is TRBD1 (6 bases). Germline lookup yields CDR1 SEHNR and CDR2 FQNEAQ (reference sequence). The CDR3 is made up of 15 amino acids. Trimming took off 5 bases at V and 4 bases at J, with 17 bases between the two ends. CDR3 protein: CASSPNREVVYGYTF. CDR3 DNA: TGTGCCAGCAGCCCGAACAGGGAAGTCGTCTATGGCTACACCTTC.

The V gene is TRBV20-1, the J gene TRBJ2-3; D unresolved. V lost 5 bases and J 6 bases, leaving 12 bases between the germline ends. The CDR3 runs 12 residues. From germline, CDR1 is DFQATT and CDR2 SNEGSKA (reference sequence). In nucleotides, the CDR3 is TGCAGTGCTTCGCCCCCCGTGGATACGCAGTATTTT. Amino acids: CSASPPVDTQYF.

This clonotype has only one observation. V and J are TRBV20-1 and TRBJ2-1; 8 nucleotides align to TRBD2. The length of the CDR3 is 15 residues. Germline assignment: CDR1 DFQATT and CDR2 SNEGSKA (reference sequence). The ends lost 0 bases at V and 2 bases at J; junction bases unmatched: 3. The CDR3 nucleotides are TGCAGTGCTAGAGAACGGCGGGGGGCCTACAATGAGCAGTTCTTC. Translation: CSARERRGAYNEQFF.

This chain uses TRBV5-4 with TRBJ2-1; 12 positions match TRBD2. CDR1 and CDR2 from the germline V gene are SGHNT and YYREEE (reference sequence). Germline trimming cut 0 bases from V and 8 bases from J; bases unmatched to any gene: 9. The CDR3 covers 17 residues. CDR3: CASSLVGLAGRGDEQFF. CDR3 sequence (DNA): TGTGCCAGCAGCTTGGTTGGACTAGCGGGGCGTGGGGATGAGCAGTTCTTC.

The gene calls are TRBV4-3 and TRBJ1-2; D perhaps matches TRBD1 (5 bases). In germline, CDR1 is LGHNA, CDR2 YSLEER. V was trimmed by 1 base and J by 5 bases, leaving 14 bases between them. CDR3 length: 15 amino acids. CDR3 sequence (DNA): TGCGCCAGCAGCCAAGTGCAAGGGGCTCCGTATGGCTACACCTTC. Its protein is CASSQVQGAPYGYTF.

This clonotype was detected only once. The J gene is TRBJ2-5, the V gene TRBV7-9, with 7 bases fitting TRBD2. The V gene's germline CDR1 is SEHNR and CDR2 FQNEAQ (reference sequence). V lost 5 bases to trimming and J lost 2 bases; unmatched junction nucleotides: 14. This CDR3 contains 17 residues. The chain's CDR3 is CASSPSGGAARQETQYF. CDR3 in DNA: TGTGCCAGCAGCCCTTCGGGGGGAGCGGCAAGACAAGAGACCCAGTACTTC.

In this sample, this clonotype turned up once. The V and J genes are TRBV30 and TRBJ1-4; possibly TRBD1 for D (6 bases). Between the trimmed V and J ends, which lost 0 bases and 1 base, there was a span of 12 bases. Germline lookup yields CDR1 GTSNPN and CDR2 SVGIG (reference sequence). The CDR3 runs to 16 residues. The CDR3 protein is CAWSVPGTLTNEKLFF. The CDR3 DNA follows: TGTGCCTGGAGTGTACCTGGGACACTAACTAATGAAAAACTGTTTTTT.

The chain recombines TRBV15 with TRBJ2-7; D possibly uses TRBD1 or TRBD2 (5 bases each). The germline V gene has CDR1 LNHNV and CDR2 YYDKDF (reference sequence). With 1 base removed from V and 0 bases from J, the gap between germline ends came to 7 bases. The CDR3 length is 14 residues. This CDR3 reads CATSRAGTSYEQYF. In nucleotides, the CDR3 is TGTGCCACCAGCAGAGCGGGGACCTCCTACGAGCAGTACTTC.

The chain recombines TRBV7-2 with TRBJ1-6; TRBD1 aligns across 8 bases. Germline lookup yields CDR1 SGHTA and CDR2 FQGNSA. V lost 5 bases to trimming and J lost 9 bases; unmatched junction nucleotides: 9. The CDR3 sequence is 15 residues long. CDR3 loop: CASSQGQGYASPLHF. CDR3 in DNA: TGTGCCAGCAGCCAAGGACAGGGCTACGCTTCACCCCTCCACTTT. Drawing the rest from reference TRBV7-2 and TRBJ1-6, the complete variable domain is GAGVSQSPSNKVTEKGKDVELRCDPISGHTALYWYRQSLGQGLEFLIYFQGNSAPDKSGLPSDRFSAERTGGSVSTLTIQRTQQEDSAVYLCASSQGQGYASPLHFGNGTRLTVT.

The rearrangement links TRBV12-3 or TRBV12-4 to TRBJ2-5; perhaps D is TRBD1 or TRBD2 (6 bases each). The CDR3 is 13 residues long. Trimming stripped 5 bases from V and 0 bases from J, with 7 bases between. The CDR3 loop reads CASSRGDQETQYF. In DNA form, the CDR3 reads TGTGCCAGCAGTAGGGGGGACCAAGAGACCCAGTACTTC.

The chain links TRBV5-1 to TRBJ2-5, with TRBD1 matching over 7 bases. The V and J ends lost 4 bases and 0 bases, in that order; junction bases with no gene match: 6. Germline V gives CDR1 SGHRS, CDR2 YFSETQ. The CDR3 has 15 amino acids. CDR3 nucleotides: TGCGCCAGCAGCCCGGGGACAGCTCACCAAGAGACCCAGTACTTC. It is translated as CASSPGTAHQETQYF.

The genes are TRBV2 and TRBJ2-5, with D possibly matching TRBD1 (6 bases). The germline V gene encodes CDR1 SNHLY and CDR2 FYNNEI. Trimming took off 6 bases at V and 4 bases at J, with 15 bases between the two ends. CDR3 length: 14 amino acids. CDR3 amino acids: CASRDRTARETQYF. CDR3 DNA: TGTGCCAGCAGAGACCGGACAGCGAGAGAGACCCAGTACTTC.

The chain recombines TRBV15 with TRBJ2-7, with TRBD1 matching over 7 bases. Per the germline V gene, CDR1 is LNHNV and CDR2 is YYDKDF (reference sequence). Trimming at V came to 8 bases and at J to 0 bases, leaving 4 bases not matched to a gene. The CDR3 extends over 13 amino acids. CDR3 sequence: CATGQDVSYEQYF. The CDR3 region has the DNA TGTGCCACCGGACAGGACGTCTCCTACGAGCAGTACTTC.

The chain uses TRBV21-1 and TRBJ1-1; TRBD1 was called by the table and not checked on the DNA. TRBV21-1 is described as a pseudogene. The length of the CDR3 is 14 residues. CDR3 sequence (DNA): TGTGCCAGCAGCAAAGTTGATACAGGGGATGAAGCTTTCTTT. This encodes CASSKVDTGDEAFF.

The V and J genes are TRBV7-2 and TRBJ2-3; 9 bases are a match to TRBD1. This CDR3 region has 14 residues. Trimming cost V 5 bases and J 3 bases; bases outside gene matches: 3. Germline-derived CDR1 and CDR2 are SGHTA and FQGNSA. CDR3 nucleotides: TGTGCCAGCAGCAAACAGGGGGCAACAGATACGCAGTATTTT. Protein: CASSKQGATDTQYF.

The genes are TRBV7-9 and TRBJ1-6, with 10 bases lining up with TRBD1. The length of the CDR3 is 17 residues. Trimming removed 0 bases from V and 7 bases from J; junction bases left unmatched: 6. The germline V gene encodes CDR1 SEHNR and CDR2 FQNEAQ (reference sequence). The chain's CDR3 is CASSLAVGDRGNSPLHF. The DNA for the CDR3 is TGTGCCAGCAGCTTAGCGGTGGGGGACAGGGGAAATTCACCCCTCCACTTT.

This rearrangement joins TRBV9 to TRBJ2-1, with D perhaps TRBD1 or TRBD2 (6 bases each). The V and J ends lost 0 bases and 8 bases respectively, with 15 bases between them. This CDR3 region has 15 residues. The germline gives CDR1 SGDLS, CDR2 YYNGEE. In DNA, the CDR3 is TGTGCCAGCAGCGTAGCGGGGGCCCTCTCTCATGAGCAGTTCTTC. Residues: CASSVAGALSHEQFF.

Only one count was recorded for this clonotype. This sequence joins TRBV6-6 and TRBJ1-2; 12 bases fit TRBD1. Germline-derived CDR1 and CDR2 are MNHNY and SVGAGI (reference sequence). The trim removed 2 bases at V and 7 bases at J, leaving 2 bases unmatched. The CDR3 runs to 14 residues. CDR3 DNA: TGTGCCAGCAGTTACGGGACAGGGGGCTTTGGCTACACCTTC. Translating it yields CASSYGTGGFGYTF.

The chain links TRBV5-4 to TRBJ2-1; D gene unclear. V was shortened by 6 bases and J by 0 bases, with 13 bases between the two germline ends. The germline V gene encodes CDR1 SGHNT and CDR2 YYREEE (reference sequence). The CDR3 contains 15 residues. The CDR3 reads CASTRGGSSYNEQFF. DNA of the CDR3: TGTGCCAGCACCCGCGGCGGTAGCTCCTACAATGAGCAGTTCTTC.

The chain joins TRBV5-1 to TRBJ2-7; TRBD1 agrees at 7 bases. The CDR3 is made up of 14 amino acids. Looked up from germline, CDR1 is SGHRS and CDR2 is YFSETQ. Germline trimming cut 4 bases from V and 4 bases from J; bases unmatched to any gene: 8. In DNA form, the CDR3 reads TGCGCCAGCAGCGCCGGGGACAGAGTGTACGAGCAGTACTTC. It encodes CASSAGDRVYEQYF.

The chain is built from TRBV10-3 and TRBJ1-1; 8 bases align to TRBD1. The length of the CDR3 is 14 residues. The germline CDR1 and CDR2 sequences are ENHRY and SYGVKD. Trimming at V came to 4 bases and at J to 5 bases, leaving 6 bases not matched to a gene. In nucleotides, the CDR3 is TGTGCCATCAGTGCGGGACAGGAGGGAACTGAAGCTTTCTTT. It yields the protein CAISAGQEGTEAFF.

The DNA for the CDR3 is TGTGCCAGCACCCCAGGGGCCTACAATGAGCAGTTCTTC. This sequence encodes CASTPGAYNEQFF. The genes are TRBV6-1 and TRBJ2-1, with TRBD1 as a possible D gene (6 bases). In germline, CDR1 is MNHNS, CDR2 SASEGT. Trimming took off 7 bases at V and 2 bases at J, with 9 bases between the two ends. This CDR3 contains 13 residues.

V and J are TRBV12-3 or TRBV12-4 and TRBJ2-3, with D unresolved. CDR3 length: 15 residues. V was shortened by 5 bases and J by 2 bases, with 14 bases between the two germline ends. This CDR3 reads CASSPLVKVTDTQYF. The CDR3, as DNA: TGTGCCAGCAGTCCTCTAGTCAAGGTCACAGATACGCAGTATTTT.

The chain couples TRBV9 to TRBJ2-5; tentative D call: TRBD2 (6 bases). CDR3 length equals 15 residues. Germline CDR1 and CDR2: SGDLS and YYNGEE. Trimming pared 0 bases from V and 2 bases from J, leaving 11 bases between. CDR3 DNA sequence: TGTGCCAGCAGCGTAGCGTTCAGCGGGCAAGAGACCCAGTACTTC. Its protein product is CASSVAFSGQETQYF.

The chain combines TRBV5-1 with TRBJ1-2; 8 bases are shared with TRBD1. V lost 7 bases, J lost 1 base, and 3 bases stayed unmatched. Germline V gene lookup returns CDR1 SGHRS and CDR2 YFSETQ. This CDR3 region has 13 residues. Here the CDR3 reads CASGQGFNYGYTF. The CDR3 region has the DNA TGCGCCAGCGGACAGGGATTTAACTATGGCTACACCTTC.

The V and J genes are TRBV3-1 and TRBJ2-7; D gene uncertain. Trimming stripped 5 bases from V and 6 bases from J, with 8 bases between. The CDR3 is 11 amino acids. The germline V gene has CDR1 LGHDT and CDR2 YNNKEL (reference sequence). CDR3 nucleotides: TGTGCCAGCAGCACGCAGGCCGAGCAGTACTTC. Its translation is CASSTQAEQYF.